These 6 T cell receptor beta chains were all obtained from the same sample, sequenced in a study of blood T cell repertoires in COVID-19. Profiling relied on immunoSEQ multiplex PCR, and the TCRdb table lists in-frame clones only, not all of them. The table shows over 250,000 clones, with about nine tenths occurring only once. Specimen: PBMCs or T cells enriched from blood (not recorded which). These receptors came from a woman aged 60-75 years who had recovered from COVID-19.

On this clone itself: A read error may produce the germline difference seen at one junction end. V is TRBV15 and J is TRBJ1-2; 9 bases map to TRBD1. This CDR3 spans 13 amino acids. CDR1 is LNHNV, CDR2 YYDKDF, per germline (reference sequence). The CDR3 is CATTRQGDYGYTF. The CDR3 DNA follows: TGTGCCACCACCAGACAGGGGGACTATGGCTACACCTTC.

The chain is built from TRBV18 and TRBJ2-5; 14 bases are shared with TRBD2. In germline, CDR1 is KGHSH, CDR2 LQKENI. The CDR3 is 17 amino acids. The V segment lost 4 bases and the J segment 1 base; nucleotides outside the gene matches: 5. The CDR3 DNA reads TGTGCCAGCTCACGACTAGCGGGGGGGCGAGGCCAAGAGACCCAGTACTTC. Protein product: CASSRLAGGRGQETQYF.

This clone appeared once. The gene calls are TRBV5-1 and TRBJ2-3; 9 bases agree with TRBD2. Germline V CDR1 and CDR2: SGHRS, YFSETQ. The trim removed 1 base at V and 4 bases at J, leaving 10 bases unmatched. This CDR3 has 17 amino acids. CDR3 loop: CASSLMSPSGIADTQYF. The CDR3 coding sequence is TGCGCCAGCAGCTTGATGAGTCCTAGCGGGATCGCAGATACGCAGTATTTT.

The J gene is TRBJ1-5, the V gene TRBV27; D may be TRBD1 (6 bases). The CDR3 totals 17 residues. The V gene's germline CDR1 is MNHEY and CDR2 SMNVEV (reference sequence). V was cut by 3 bases and J by 0 bases, with 15 bases left in between. CDR3 region: CASSFQGTLYSNQPQHF. Written as DNA, the CDR3 is TGTGCCAGCAGTTTTCAAGGGACACTGTATAGCAATCAGCCCCAGCATTTT.

The chain uses TRBV19 and TRBJ1-3; D might be TRBD1 (6 bases). In germline, CDR1 is LNHDA, CDR2 SQIVND (reference sequence). The CDR3 consists of 17 residues. Trimming pared 5 bases from V and 1 base from J, leaving 18 bases between. CDR3 sequence: CASSARDTGRSGNTIYF. As DNA, the CDR3 is TGTGCCAGTAGTGCCCGGGACACAGGTAGATCTGGAAACACCATATATTTT.

V gene TRBV28 combines with J gene TRBJ2-1, with 8 bases that match TRBD1. The CDR3 totals 11 residues. CDR1 is MDHEN, CDR2 SYDVKM, per germline. Germline trimming cut 7 bases from V and 15 bases from J; bases unmatched to any gene: 8. This CDR3 reads CASNDRGPPFF. DNA for the CDR3: TGTGCCAGCAACGACAGGGGACCACCGTTCTTC.